This TCR beta chain was sequenced for a study of control samples from healthy donors and cancer patients. TCRdb keeps only in-frame clones here, not all; method: immunoSEQ multiplex PCR. The sample contains 70,000 to 95,000 clones, more than 75% of which appear only once. The CDR3 loop spans 14 amino acids. Trimming cost V 5 bases and J 10 bases, with 17 bases left between them. In germline, CDR1 is MDHEN, CDR2 SYDVKM. Specimen: blood. This chain links TRBV28 with TRBJ1-4, with D possibly TRBD1 on 6 matching bases. This receptor was obtained from a man between 45 and 60 years old in good health. The CDR3 sequence: CASSLQGQFGKLFF. The CDR3 nucleotides read TGTGCCAGCAGTCTACAGGGTCAATTTGGAAAACTGTTTTTT.